This TCR beta chain was captured by sequencing in a study of T cells in Graves' hyperthyroidism and ophthalmopathy. Study-wide background: The authors collected peripheral blood at initial diagnosis, before any treatment.

Amplification targeted TCR beta CDR3 regions from RNA transcripts. The TCR CDR3 first-round RT-PCR relied on the HTBI primer set. TCRdb re-called the multiplex PCR reads through MiXCR, storing one row per CDR3 protein. The sample consists of hundreds of thousands of distinct CDR3 sequences, about 14% of them appearing once. Each ophthalmopathy patient scored at least 3 on the Clinical Activity Score and at least 4 on NOSPECS grade, with duration under 3 months. This clonotype was found many times. V was pared by 0 bases and J by 0 bases, with 8 bases between. In germline, CDR1 is GTSNPN, CDR2 SVGIG (reference sequence). The CDR3 has 14 amino acids.

This TCR derives from a woman aged 45-60 years with Graves' ophthalmopathy. The specimen was blood. This rearrangement joins TRBV30 to TRBJ1-1; D ambiguous. CDR3 in amino acids: CAWSVGPMNTEAFF. The CDR3 DNA sequence: TGTGCCTGGAGTGTGGGTCCCATGAACACTGAAGCTTTCTTT.